These T cell receptor beta chains were read from a single sample in a study of OX40 agonist ivuxolimab in advanced cancers. Some clones are missing from TCRdb's copy, which holds only in-frame ones; the method was immunoSEQ multiplex PCR. The table shows 40,000 to 60,000 clones, with about 80% occurring only once. Sample: CD4+ or CD8+ T cells sorted from blood, taken in a trial of the OX40 agonist ivuxolimab. These receptors came from an adult with an advanced solid tumor such as melanoma, head and neck, liver or kidney cancer. The CDR3 runs from the conserved cysteine through the conserved F or W. A D gene is named only where the DNA matches it firmly. Only some rows state a clone size, as once, few, many or a class for expanded clones.

clone_size: -
v_call: TRBV2
j_call: TRBJ2-7
d_call: TRBD1
cdr3_nt: TGTGCCAGCAGTGGGGACAGACTTTACGAGCAGTACTTC
cdr3_aa: CASSGDRLYEQYF

clone_size: -
v_call: TRBV19
j_call: TRBJ1-5
d_call: -
cdr3_nt: TGTGCCAGTAATCGTGCGGGGTTCAATCAGCCCCAGCATTTT
cdr3_aa: CASNRAGFNQPQHF

clone_size: -
v_call: TRBV27
j_call: TRBJ1-2
d_call: TRBD1
cdr3_nt: TGTGCCAGCAGGCCACAGGGGACGGATGGCTACACCTTC
cdr3_aa: CASRPQGTDGYTF

clone_size: -
v_call: TRBV19
j_call: TRBJ1-2
d_call: -
cdr3_nt: TGTGCCAGTAGTATAGTTCAGGCCGGCTATGGCTACACCTTC
cdr3_aa: CASSIVQAGYGYTF

clone_size: -
v_call: TRBV7-3
j_call: TRBJ1-1
d_call: -
cdr3_nt: TGTGCCAGCAGCCCCTCGGGGGGGCGGACTGAAGCTTTCTTT
cdr3_aa: CASSPSGGRTEAFF

clone_size: -
v_call: TRBV7-6
j_call: TRBJ2-3
d_call: TRBD2
cdr3_nt: TGTGCCAGCAGCCCGTCGGGGAGGGAAACAGATACGCAGTATTTT
cdr3_aa: CASSPSGRETDTQYF

clone_size: -
v_call: TRBV5-6
j_call: TRBJ2-3
d_call: -
cdr3_nt: TGTGCCAGCAGCTTCAACCGGGGGGCGCCGACAGATACGCAGTATTTT
cdr3_aa: CASSFNRGAPTDTQYF

clone_size: once
v_call: TRBV5-4
j_call: TRBJ1-5
d_call: -
cdr3_nt: TGTGCCAGCAGCCGGGGGGGCTATAGCAATCAGCCCCAGCATTTT
cdr3_aa: CASSRGGYSNQPQHF

clone_size: -
v_call: TRBV9
j_call: TRBJ1-2
d_call: -
cdr3_nt: TGTGCCAGCAGCGCAGGGTTTGAAAACTATGGCTACACCTTC
cdr3_aa: CASSAGFENYGYTF

clone_size: -
v_call: TRBV27
j_call: TRBJ1-6
d_call: -
cdr3_nt: TGTGCCAGCAGTAGGGAAGCGAATAATTCACCCCTCCACTTT
cdr3_aa: CASSREANNSPLHF

clone_size: once
v_call: TRBV7-8
j_call: TRBJ2-2
d_call: TRBD2
cdr3_nt: TGTGCCAGCAGCAGCACTAGCGGGGTTTTGGCCGGGGAGCTGTTTTTT
cdr3_aa: CASSSTSGVLAGELFF

clone_size: -
v_call: TRBV5-6
j_call: TRBJ1-6
d_call: TRBD1
cdr3_nt: TGTGCCAGCAGCCGGGGAGGGACAGAGAATAATTCACCCCTCCACTTT
cdr3_aa: CASSRGGTENNSPLHF

clone_size: few
v_call: TRBV11-1
j_call: TRBJ2-2
d_call: -
cdr3_nt: TGTGCCAGCAGCCAGGCCGCAGTATACACCGGGGAGCTGTTTTTT
cdr3_aa: CASSQAAVYTGELFF

clone_size: -
v_call: TRBV7-9
j_call: TRBJ2-1
d_call: TRBD2
cdr3_nt: TGTGCCAGCAGCTTCGAAGGACTAGCGGGGTGGGATGAGCAGTTCTTC
cdr3_aa: CASSFEGLAGWDEQFF

clone_size: once
v_call: TRBV6-5
j_call: TRBJ1-1
d_call: TRBD1
cdr3_nt: TGTGCCAGCAGTTCGACAGGGGGCGGGCGGACTGAAGCTTTCTTT
cdr3_aa: CASSSTGGGRTEAFF